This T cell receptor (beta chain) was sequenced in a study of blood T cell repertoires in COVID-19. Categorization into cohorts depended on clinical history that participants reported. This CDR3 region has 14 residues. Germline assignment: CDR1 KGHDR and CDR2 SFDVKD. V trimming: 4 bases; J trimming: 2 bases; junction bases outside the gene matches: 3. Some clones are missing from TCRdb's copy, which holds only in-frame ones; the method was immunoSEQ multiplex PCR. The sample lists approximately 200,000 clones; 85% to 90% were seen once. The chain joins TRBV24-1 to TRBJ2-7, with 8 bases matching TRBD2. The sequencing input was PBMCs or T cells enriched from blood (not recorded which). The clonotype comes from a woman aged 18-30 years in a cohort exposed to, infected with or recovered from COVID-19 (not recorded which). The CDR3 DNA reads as TGTGCCACCAGTGAAAGCGGGAGCACCTACGAGCAGTACTTC. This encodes CATSESGSTYEQYF.